Shown below are 16 T cell receptor beta chains from a single sample sequenced in a study of blood T cell repertoires in COVID-19. This table comes from immunoSEQ multiplex PCR, and its TCRdb copy is limited to in-frame clones, with some not included. The sample lists 400,000 to 500,000 clones; over 75% were seen once. The source material was PBMCs or T cells enriched from blood (not recorded which). These receptors came from a woman in her 40s who had recovered from COVID-19.

The rearrangement uses TRBV19 and TRBJ2-2, with a possible D match to TRBD2 (6 bases). The CDR3 totals 16 residues. The V end was cut by 5 bases, the J end by 0 bases, with 13 bases between. From germline, CDR1 is LNHDA and CDR2 SQIVND (reference sequence). CDR3 nucleotide sequence: TGTGCCAGTAGTCCCCTGGGACTCGCGAACACCGGGGAGCTGTTTTTT. Its translation: CASSPLGLANTGELFF.

The chain is built from TRBV14 and TRBJ2-5; TRBD1 matches 9 bases. The junction had 7 bases not matched to a gene; V was cut back by 1 base and J by 4 bases. From germline, CDR1 is SGHDN and CDR2 FVKESK. The CDR3 runs to 16 residues. The CDR3 protein is CASSQVWDREGETQYF. The CDR3 region has the DNA TGTGCCAGCAGCCAAGTCTGGGACAGGGAAGGAGAGACCCAGTACTTC. Supplemented by reference TRBV14 and TRBJ2-5, the full variable domain reads EAGVTQFPSHSVIEKGQTVTLRCDPISGHDNLYWYRRVMGKEIKFLLHFVKESKQDESGMPNNRFLAERTGGTYSTLKVQPAELEDSGVYFCASSQVWDREGETQYFGPGTRLLVL.

V usage is TRBV4-2 and J usage is TRBJ1-1, with TRBD1 identical over 7 bases. This CDR3 comprises 16 residues. Germline V gene sequence: CDR1 LGHNA, CDR2 YNFKEQ. V shed 4 bases and J 0 bases; nucleotides not matched to a gene: 8. The CDR3 loop reads CASSPEKGAMNTEAFF. For the CDR3, the DNA is TGTGCCAGCAGCCCCGAGAAGGGGGCAATGAACACTGAAGCTTTCTTT.

This clone was found a few times. The J gene is TRBJ1-4, the V gene TRBV11-3; TRBD1 agrees at 9 bases. V lost 4 bases, J lost 8 bases, and 8 bases stayed unmatched. Germline-derived CDR1 and CDR2 are SGHNT and YENEEA. CDR3 length: 15 residues. In nucleotides, the CDR3 is TGTGCCAGCAGCTCCTTACAGGGGGCCGGGGAAAAACTGTTTTTT. It yields the protein CASSSLQGAGEKLFF.

The CDR3 coding sequence is TGTGCCAGCAGTTTATCGGGGGGACTCTATGGCTACACCTTC. Translated, it gives CASSLSGGLYGYTF. This chain joins TRBV27 and TRBJ1-2, with D perhaps TRBD1 (5 bases). The CDR3 extends over 14 amino acids. The V gene's germline CDR1 is MNHEY and CDR2 SMNVEV (reference sequence). With 0 bases removed from V and 4 bases from J, the gap between germline ends came to 9 bases.

V and J are TRBV9 and TRBJ1-2, with 12 nucleotides matching TRBD1. The V segment lost 1 base and the J segment 4 bases; nucleotides outside the gene matches: 8. Looked up from germline, CDR1 is SGDLS and CDR2 is YYNGEE. The length of the CDR3 is 17 residues. CDR3 in amino acids: CASSVSFRGQGAYGYTF. CDR3 DNA sequence: TGTGCCAGCAGCGTAAGCTTTCGGGGACAGGGGGCCTATGGCTACACCTTC.

The chain links TRBV6-5 to TRBJ2-1; TRBD2 matches 10 bases. The CDR3 sequence is 15 residues long. V was clipped by 7 bases and J by 9 bases; unmatched bases: 12. Germline CDR1 MNHEY, CDR2 SVGAGI. The CDR3: CASIPRGLARVEQFF. Written as DNA, the CDR3 is TGTGCCAGCATTCCCAGGGGACTAGCGAGGGTTGAGCAGTTCTTC.

The chain is built from TRBV19 and TRBJ2-2, with a possible D match to TRBD2 (6 bases). The ends were cut back, 5 bases at V and 4 bases at J, with 11 bases in the middle. This CDR3 is built from 14 residues. Looked up from germline, CDR1 is LNHDA and CDR2 is SQIVND (reference sequence). The CDR3 coding sequence is TGTGCCAGTAGTTGGGCAGCGGGCACCGGGGAGCTGTTTTTT. It specifies CASSWAAGTGELFF.

The rearrangement joins TRBV7-2 to TRBJ2-7; 10 bases are a match to TRBD2. The CDR3 has 15 amino acids. J was trimmed by 0 bases and V by 5 bases; bases with no gene match: 4. CDR1 is SGHTA and CDR2 is FQGNSA in the germline V gene. For the CDR3, the DNA is TGTGCCAGCAGCCGCACTAGCGGGACCTCCTACGAGCAGTACTTC. It yields the protein CASSRTSGTSYEQYF.

V is TRBV15 and J is TRBJ1-2, with D possibly matching TRBD1 (6 bases). Trimming left V 0 bases short and J 8 bases short, with 16 bases between. CDR3 size: 15 residues. Germline values: CDR1 LNHNV, CDR2 YYDKDF (reference sequence). The DNA of the CDR3 is TGTGCCACCAGCAGAGATCAGGCGGGGGGCGGAGGCTACACCTTC. Protein: CATSRDQAGGGGYTF.

The J gene is TRBJ2-1, the V gene TRBV19; TRBD2 agrees at 8 bases. Germline V gene lookup returns CDR1 LNHDA and CDR2 SQIVND (reference sequence). Trimming took 6 bases from V and 3 from J; bases not matched to a gene: 4. This CDR3 has 14 residues. In DNA, the CDR3 is TGTGCCAGTAGCAAACTAGCGGACTACAATGAGCAGTTCTTC. Protein: CASSKLADYNEQFF.

This chain connects TRBV7-9 to TRBJ2-1; weak D call: TRBD1 (6 bases). The CDR3 totals 13 residues. The ends were cut back, 3 bases at V and 13 bases at J, with 16 bases in the middle. The germline V gene encodes CDR1 SEHNR and CDR2 FQNEAQ (reference sequence). CDR3 sequence (DNA): TGTGCCAGCAGCTTCCGGACAGCTGACAGCCAGTTCTTC. It yields the protein CASSFRTADSQFF. The full variable domain, rest sourced from reference TRBV7-9 and TRBJ2-1, is DTGVSQNPRHKITKRGQNVTFRCDPISEHNRLYWYRQTLGQGPEFLTYFQNEAQLEKSRLLSDRFSAERPKGSFSTLEIQRTEQGDSAMYLCASSFRTADSQFFGPGTRLTVL.

The rearrangement uses TRBV19 and TRBJ1-5; 8 positions match TRBD1. Germline CDR1 and CDR2: LNHDA and SQIVND (reference sequence). V shed 6 bases, J shed 9 bases, and the junction held 16 bases outside the gene matches. The CDR3 is 16 residues long. CDR3 DNA: TGTGCCAGTAGGGAAACGAGTGGACAGGGCCACGGGCCCCAGCATTTT. It encodes CASRETSGQGHGPQHF.

The chain links TRBV25-1 to TRBJ2-5; the D is unclear. Per the germline V gene, CDR1 is MGHDK and CDR2 is SYGVNS. With 3 bases removed from V and 5 bases from J, the gap between germline ends came to 4 bases. The CDR3 has 11 amino acids. CDR3 sequence reads: CASSDGETQYF. The CDR3 DNA reads as TGTGCCAGCAGTGACGGGGAGACCCAGTACTTC.

This chain joins TRBV24-1 and TRBJ1-5; D may be TRBD1 (6 bases). Germline V gene data show CDR1 as KGHDR and CDR2 as SFDVKD. The CDR3 runs to 15 residues. V dropped 9 bases and J dropped 4 bases, with 18 bases sitting between them. The CDR3 region is CATLRGGGRNQPQHF. In nucleotides, the CDR3 is TGTGCCACCCTGCGGGGGGGCGGAAGGAATCAGCCCCAGCATTTT.

This chain links TRBV5-1 with TRBJ2-5; 7 positions match TRBD2. There are 14 residues in the CDR3. Germline V CDR1 and CDR2: SGHRS, YFSETQ. Trimming cost V 4 bases and J 5 bases; bases outside gene matches: 8. The CDR3 nucleotides read TGCGCCAGCAGCGGGAGGGCCGGGCCGGAGACCCAGTACTTC. Residues: CASSGRAGPETQYF.